The T cell receptor (beta chain) described here comes from a study of T-cell memory formation after mild COVID-19. Study-level findings and limits: Researchers found some responding clones in pre-infection memory, a sign that cross-reactive memory joined.

TCRdb analysed the 5' RACE reads with MiXCR anew, one entry per CDR3 protein. The sample comprises 50,000 or so distinct CDR3 sequences, 9.5% to 15% of which are singletons, and 24% rests with the top ten. This clonotype was seen ten or more times. Its antigen is still unknown. The sequence derives from a man aged 18 to 35 who had mild COVID-19 (a few samples of this study predate the infection). Cell type and time point are not known. The sequencing input was PBMCs or a T cell subset sorted from them (not recorded which).

The CDR3 loop is CASRGGQGYEQYF. The CDR3 coding sequence is TGTGCCAGCAGGGGGGGGCAGGGCTACGAGCAGTACTTC. The genes are TRBV7-2 and TRBJ2-7, with D possibly TRBD2 on 7 matching bases. This CDR3 contains 13 residues. Germline V CDR1 and CDR2: SGHTA, FQGNSA. V was cut by 6 bases and J by 3 bases, with 12 bases left in between.